This T cell receptor (beta chain) was recovered during a study of response to subunit inactivated influenza vaccine. Study results and limitations: Seasonal influenza vaccination, on each occasion, was suggested by the authors to recruit few new T cells.

V dropped 3 bases and J dropped 7 bases, with 10 bases sitting between them. The CDR3 sequence is 13 residues long. Germline V CDR1 and CDR2: MNHEY, SVGAGI. The sample holds many counts of this clonotype. The antigen is not known. Via MiXCR, TCRdb re-called the RT-PCR reads, giving one row per CDR3 protein. The data hold 400,000 to 650,000 distinct CDR3 sequences, with 6% to 9% observed a single time. The specimen comprised PBMCs from blood, sampled around 25 months after vaccination. The source is a man aged 45 to 75 who received an inactivated influenza vaccine. The V and J genes are TRBV6-5 and TRBJ2-1; weak D call: TRBD2 (6 bases). The CDR3 sequence: CASSYSGLNEQFF. CDR3 nucleotide sequence: TGTGCCAGCAGTTATTCGGGACTTAATGAGCAGTTCTTC.